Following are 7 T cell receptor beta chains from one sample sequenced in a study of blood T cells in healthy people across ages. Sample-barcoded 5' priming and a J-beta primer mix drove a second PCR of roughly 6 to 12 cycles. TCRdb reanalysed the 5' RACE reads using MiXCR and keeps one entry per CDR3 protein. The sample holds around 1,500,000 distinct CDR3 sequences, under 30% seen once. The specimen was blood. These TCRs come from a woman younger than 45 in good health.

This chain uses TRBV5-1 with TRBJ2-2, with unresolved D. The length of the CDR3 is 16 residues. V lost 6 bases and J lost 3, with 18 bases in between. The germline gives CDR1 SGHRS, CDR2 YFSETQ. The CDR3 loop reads CASTPWASEDTGELFF. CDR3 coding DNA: TGCGCCAGCACACCATGGGCGAGCGAGGACACCGGGGAGCTGTTTTTT.

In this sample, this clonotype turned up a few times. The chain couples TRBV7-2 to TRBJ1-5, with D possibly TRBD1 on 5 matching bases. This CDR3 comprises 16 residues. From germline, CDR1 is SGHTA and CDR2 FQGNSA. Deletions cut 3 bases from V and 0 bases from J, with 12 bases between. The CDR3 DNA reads TGTGCCAGCAGCTTCGGGGGGTGGTATAGCAATCAGCCCCAGCATTTT. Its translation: CASSFGGWYSNQPQHF.

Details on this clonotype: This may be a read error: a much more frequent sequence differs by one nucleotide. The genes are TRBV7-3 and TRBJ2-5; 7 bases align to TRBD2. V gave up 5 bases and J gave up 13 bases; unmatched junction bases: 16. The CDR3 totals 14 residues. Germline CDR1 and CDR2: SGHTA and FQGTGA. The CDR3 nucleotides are TGTGCCAGCAGCGGGGGGGGACTCCACTACGAGCTGTACTTC. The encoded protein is CASSGGGLHYELYF.

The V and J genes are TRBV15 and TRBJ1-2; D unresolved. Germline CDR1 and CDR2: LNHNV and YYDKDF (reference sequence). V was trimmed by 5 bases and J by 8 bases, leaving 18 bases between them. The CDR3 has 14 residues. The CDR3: CATSSGVQAEGYTF. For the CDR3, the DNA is TGTGCCACCAGCTCCGGCGTTCAAGCGGAAGGCTACACCTTC. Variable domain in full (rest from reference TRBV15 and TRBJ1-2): DAMVIQNPRYQVTQFGKPVTLSCSQTLNHNVMYWYQQKSSQAPKLLFHYYDKDFNNEADTPDNFQSRRPNTSFCFLDIRSPGLGDTAMYLCATSSGVQAEGYTFGSGTRLTVV.

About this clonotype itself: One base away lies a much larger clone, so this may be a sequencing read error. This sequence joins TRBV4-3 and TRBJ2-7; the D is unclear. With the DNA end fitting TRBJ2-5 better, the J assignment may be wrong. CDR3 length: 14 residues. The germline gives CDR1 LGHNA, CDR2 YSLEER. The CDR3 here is CASSQEADQETQYF. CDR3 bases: TGCGCCAGCAGCCAAGAGGCCGATCAAGAGACCCAGTACTTC.

CDR3 in DNA: TGTGCCAGCAGGGGACAGGGCCTTTTCTCTGGGGCCAACGTCCTGACTTTC. This gives the protein CASRGQGLFSGANVLTF. The chain combines TRBV5-6 with TRBJ2-6; 9 bases fit TRBD1. V lost 5 bases to trimming and J lost 0 bases; unmatched junction nucleotides: 6. The CDR3 extends over 17 amino acids. Germline CDR1 reads SGHDT; CDR2 reads YYEEEE.

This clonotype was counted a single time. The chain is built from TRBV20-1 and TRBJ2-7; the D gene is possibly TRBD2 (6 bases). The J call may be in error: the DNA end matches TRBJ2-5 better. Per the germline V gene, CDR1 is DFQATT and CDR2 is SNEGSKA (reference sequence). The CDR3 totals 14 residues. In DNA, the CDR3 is TGCAGTGCTAGAGAGGTGCCGGGGAGGGAGACCCAGTACTTC. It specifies CSAREVPGRETQYF.